Listed below are T cell receptor beta chains from one sample, sequenced in a study of memory CD4+ T cells and cytomegalovirus serostatus. Assay: immunoSEQ multiplex PCR; the TCRdb copy retains only in-frame clones and omits some. Of over 40,000 clones in the sample, roughly four fifths were seen once. The source material was memory CD4+ T cells from blood. These receptors were obtained from an adult in good health and CMV-seronegative. CDR3s include the opening cysteine and the closing phenylalanine or tryptophan. A D gene is named only where the DNA matches it firmly. For some rows the clone size is stated as once, few or many, or as a class when expanded; others skip it.

cdr3_nt: TGTGCCAGCAGCTTCCGGGCTAGCGGGGGGGATGGAGAGACCCAGTACTTC; cdr3_aa: CASSFRASGGDGETQYF; cdr3_length: 17; d_call: TRBD2; v_call: TRBV5-4; j_call: TRBJ2-5; clone_size: .
cdr3_nt: TGCAGCGTTGCCGGGACAGTGAATGAAAAACTGTTTTTT; cdr3_aa: CSVAGTVNEKLFF; cdr3_length: 13; d_call: TRBD1; v_call: TRBV29-1; j_call: TRBJ1-4; clone_size: .
cdr3_nt: TGTGCCAGCAGCGTAGGGCAGATGGCCACTGAAGCTTTCTTT; cdr3_aa: CASSVGQMATEAFF; cdr3_length: 14; d_call: .; v_call: TRBV9; j_call: TRBJ1-1; clone_size: .
cdr3_nt: TGTGCCAGCAGTTCCCAACCCCTCGGGGGCTCCTACAATGAGCAGTTCTTC; cdr3_aa: CASSSQPLGGSYNEQFF; cdr3_length: 17; d_call: .; v_call: TRBV27; j_call: TRBJ2-1; clone_size: .
cdr3_nt: TGCGCCAGCAGCCAACCCCGGACAGACCACTCTGGAAACACCATATATTTT; cdr3_aa: CASSQPRTDHSGNTIYF; cdr3_length: 17; d_call: .; v_call: TRBV4-1; j_call: TRBJ1-3; clone_size: .
cdr3_nt: TGCGCCAGCGTACAGGGACGGAACAATCAGCCCCAGCATTTT; cdr3_aa: CASVQGRNNQPQHF; cdr3_length: 14; d_call: .; v_call: TRBV10-1; j_call: TRBJ1-5; clone_size: .
cdr3_nt: TGTGCCAGCAGCCGGACGTGGGAAGAGACCCAGTACTTC; cdr3_aa: CASSRTWEETQYF; cdr3_length: 13; d_call: .; v_call: TRBV6-1; j_call: TRBJ2-5; clone_size: .
cdr3_nt: TGTGCCAGCAGCTTTGGGACAGGGCAAGGTTCACCCCTCCACTTT; cdr3_aa: CASSFGTGQGSPLHF; cdr3_length: 15; d_call: TRBD1; v_call: TRBV7-9; j_call: TRBJ1-6; clone_size: .
cdr3_nt: TGTGCCAGCAGCCCCGGGACACGTCCCTACGAGCAGTACTTC; cdr3_aa: CASSPGTRPYEQYF; cdr3_length: 14; d_call: .; v_call: TRBV28; j_call: TRBJ2-7; clone_size: .
cdr3_nt: TGTGCCAGCAGCTTAAAACAGGCGAACACCGGGGAGCTGTTTTTT; cdr3_aa: CASSLKQANTGELFF; cdr3_length: 15; d_call: .; v_call: TRBV7-6; j_call: TRBJ2-2; clone_size: .
cdr3_nt: TGTGCCAGCACCAAGGGGCAGGGAAGAACCTACGAGCAGTACTTC; cdr3_aa: CASTKGQGRTYEQYF; cdr3_length: 15; d_call: .; v_call: TRBV28; j_call: TRBJ2-7; clone_size: .
cdr3_nt: TGTGCCAGCAGCAGCCGCGGGGTTGGGGAGACCCAGTACTTC; cdr3_aa: CASSSRGVGETQYF; cdr3_length: 14; d_call: .; v_call: TRBV5-8; j_call: TRBJ2-5; clone_size: .
cdr3_nt: TGTGCCAGCAGCTATGGCAGGTCGTCAGCCTACGAGCAGTACTTC; cdr3_aa: CASSYGRSSAYEQYF; cdr3_length: 15; d_call: .; v_call: TRBV7-9; j_call: TRBJ2-7; clone_size: .
cdr3_nt: TGCGCCAGCAGCACCGACAGGGACTACACCTTC; cdr3_aa: CASSTDRDYTF; cdr3_length: 11; d_call: TRBD1; v_call: TRBV5-1; j_call: TRBJ1-2; clone_size: .
cdr3_nt: TGCGCCAGCAGCTTGGCGGTTGGACGTGAAGCTTTCTTT; cdr3_aa: CASSLAVGREAFF; cdr3_length: 13; d_call: .; v_call: TRBV5-1; j_call: TRBJ1-1; clone_size: few
cdr3_nt: TGTGCCAGCAGCTTAAGGGGTAGGGGTGAGCAGTACTTC; cdr3_aa: CASSLRGRGEQYF; cdr3_length: 13; d_call: .; v_call: TRBV13; j_call: TRBJ2-7; clone_size: .
cdr3_nt: TGTGCCAGCAGTTACGACCTAGCGGGGGCCGGGGAGCTGTTTTTT; cdr3_aa: CASSYDLAGAGELFF; cdr3_length: 15; d_call: TRBD2; v_call: TRBV6-5; j_call: TRBJ2-2; clone_size: .
cdr3_nt: TGCGCCAGCAGCTTGGAGGGTTCGAATGAAAAACTGTTTTTT; cdr3_aa: CASSLEGSNEKLFF; cdr3_length: 14; d_call: .; v_call: TRBV5-1; j_call: TRBJ1-4; clone_size: .
cdr3_nt: TGCGCCAGCAGTAACGCCGGGACGGGATCCAATGAGCAGTTCTTC; cdr3_aa: CASSNAGTGSNEQFF; cdr3_length: 15; d_call: .; v_call: TRBV5-1; j_call: TRBJ2-1; clone_size: .
cdr3_nt: TGTGCCAGCAGCCCACCCGGGTCGGAGAGGGGCTACACCTTC; cdr3_aa: CASSPPGSERGYTF; cdr3_length: 14; d_call: .; v_call: TRBV6-5; j_call: TRBJ1-2; clone_size: .
cdr3_nt: TGCGCCAGCAGCTTGCTCAGGGGCTCACTTCACACTGAAGCTTTCTTT; cdr3_aa: CASSLLRGSLHTEAFF; cdr3_length: 16; d_call: .; v_call: TRBV5-1; j_call: TRBJ1-1; clone_size: .
cdr3_nt: TGCGCCAGCAGCTTGGGTGCAGGCACAGATACGCAGTATTTT; cdr3_aa: CASSLGAGTDTQYF; cdr3_length: 14; d_call: .; v_call: TRBV5-1; j_call: TRBJ2-3; clone_size: .
cdr3_nt: TGTGCCAGCAGCTTAGGACAGAATAGCAATCAGCCCCAGCATTTT; cdr3_aa: CASSLGQNSNQPQHF; cdr3_length: 15; d_call: .; v_call: TRBV7-9; j_call: TRBJ1-5; clone_size: once
cdr3_nt: TGCAGCGTAAGGGGGGGACAGGGTCGAAACTTC; cdr3_aa: CSVRGGQGRNF; cdr3_length: 11; d_call: TRBD1; v_call: TRBV29-1; j_call: TRBJ2-5; clone_size: .
cdr3_nt: TGTGCCAGCAGTAAAGACAGGGTTTTGGTCAATGAGCAGTTCTTC; cdr3_aa: CASSKDRVLVNEQFF; cdr3_length: 15; d_call: TRBD1; v_call: TRBV2; j_call: TRBJ2-1; clone_size: .
cdr3_nt: TGTGCCAGCAGTGACCGCGGCGGGGCTGAAGCTTTCTTT; cdr3_aa: CASSDRGGAEAFF; cdr3_length: 13; d_call: .; v_call: TRBV6-1; j_call: TRBJ1-1; clone_size: .